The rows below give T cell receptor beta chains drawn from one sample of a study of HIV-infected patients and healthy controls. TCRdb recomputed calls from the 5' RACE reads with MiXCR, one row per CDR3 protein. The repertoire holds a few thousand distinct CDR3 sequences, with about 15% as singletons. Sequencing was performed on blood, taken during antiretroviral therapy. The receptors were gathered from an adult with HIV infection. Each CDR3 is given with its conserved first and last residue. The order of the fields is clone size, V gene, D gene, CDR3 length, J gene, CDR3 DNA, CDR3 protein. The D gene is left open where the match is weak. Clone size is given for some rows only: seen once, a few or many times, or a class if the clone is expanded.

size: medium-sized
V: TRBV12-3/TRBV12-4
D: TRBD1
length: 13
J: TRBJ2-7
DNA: TGTGCCAGCAGTTTGGGACAGCACTACGAGCAGTACTTC
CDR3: CASSLGQHYEQYF

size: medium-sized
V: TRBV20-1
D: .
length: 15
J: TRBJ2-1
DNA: TGCAGTGCTAGAGATTATTCGGGAAAGACTAATGAGCAGTTCTTC
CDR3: CSARDYSGKTNEQFF

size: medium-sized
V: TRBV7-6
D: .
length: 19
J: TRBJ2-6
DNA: TGTGCCAGCAGCTTAGCTTGGGGACTGGGTAGCTCTGGGGCCAACGTCCTGACTTTC
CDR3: CASSLAWGLGSSGANVLTF

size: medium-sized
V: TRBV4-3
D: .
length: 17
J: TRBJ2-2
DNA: TGCGCCAGCAGCCAAGTTGTGGGGCCAACGAACACCGGGGAGCTGTTTTTT
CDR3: CASSQVVGPTNTGELFF

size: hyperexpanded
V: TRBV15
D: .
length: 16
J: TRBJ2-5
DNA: TGTGCCACCAGCGATGACCGAGGCGGGCTTCAAGAGACCCAGTACTTC
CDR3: CATSDDRGGLQETQYF

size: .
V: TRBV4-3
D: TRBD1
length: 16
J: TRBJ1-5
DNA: TGCGCCAGCAGCCAAGATCTAGGGACAGTAAATCAGCCCCAGCATTTT
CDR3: CASSQDLGTVNQPQHF

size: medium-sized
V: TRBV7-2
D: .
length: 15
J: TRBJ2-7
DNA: TGTGCCAGCAGCTCAAGGGACGCCCCGGTCTACGAGCAGTACTTC
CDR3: CASSSRDAPVYEQYF

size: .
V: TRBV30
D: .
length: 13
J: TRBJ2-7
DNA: TGTGCCTGGAGTGCCACCTACGGGGGCGAGCAGTACTTC
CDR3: CAWSATYGGEQYF

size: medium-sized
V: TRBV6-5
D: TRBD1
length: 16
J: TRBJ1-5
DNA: TGTGCCAGCAGTTACTCGTCCCAGGGGGCGAAACAGCCCCAGCATTTT
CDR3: CASSYSSQGAKQPQHF

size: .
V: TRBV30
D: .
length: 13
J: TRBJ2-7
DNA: TGTGCCTGGAGTGCCCACTACGGGGGCGAGCAGTACTTC
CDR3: CAWSAHYGGEQYF

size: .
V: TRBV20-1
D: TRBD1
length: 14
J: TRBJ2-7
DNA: TGCAGTGCTGGGGTGGGACAGGCAATGGACGAGCAGTACTTC
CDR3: CSAGVGQAMDEQYF

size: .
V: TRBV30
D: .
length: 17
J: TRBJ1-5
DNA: TGTGCCTGGAGTAGTACCTTGGACCCGAGGGGCAATCAGCCCCAGCATTTT
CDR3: CAWSSTLDPRGNQPQHF

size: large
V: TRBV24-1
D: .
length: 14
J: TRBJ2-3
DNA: TGTGCCACCAGTCCCGAGGGATTTTCAGATACGCAGTATTTT
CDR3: CATSPEGFSDTQYF

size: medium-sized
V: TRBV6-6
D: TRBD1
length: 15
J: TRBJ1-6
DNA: TGTGCCAGCAGCCAATCAGGGGGCCTAAATTCACCCCTCCACTTT
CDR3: CASSQSGGLNSPLHF

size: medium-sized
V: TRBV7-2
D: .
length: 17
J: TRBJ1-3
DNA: TGTGCCAGCAGCTTAGGCGGGCAGGGACTCTCTGGAAACACCATATATTTT
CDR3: CASSLGGQGLSGNTIYF

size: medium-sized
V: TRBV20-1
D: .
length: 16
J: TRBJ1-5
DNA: TGCAGTGCTACAATCCCAGGCGATTATAGCAATCAGCCCCAGCATTTT
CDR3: CSATIPGDYSNQPQHF

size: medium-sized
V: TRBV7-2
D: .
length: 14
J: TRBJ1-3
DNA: TGTGCCAGCAGCTCGGTTGGCTCTGGAAACACCATATATTTT
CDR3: CASSSVGSGNTIYF